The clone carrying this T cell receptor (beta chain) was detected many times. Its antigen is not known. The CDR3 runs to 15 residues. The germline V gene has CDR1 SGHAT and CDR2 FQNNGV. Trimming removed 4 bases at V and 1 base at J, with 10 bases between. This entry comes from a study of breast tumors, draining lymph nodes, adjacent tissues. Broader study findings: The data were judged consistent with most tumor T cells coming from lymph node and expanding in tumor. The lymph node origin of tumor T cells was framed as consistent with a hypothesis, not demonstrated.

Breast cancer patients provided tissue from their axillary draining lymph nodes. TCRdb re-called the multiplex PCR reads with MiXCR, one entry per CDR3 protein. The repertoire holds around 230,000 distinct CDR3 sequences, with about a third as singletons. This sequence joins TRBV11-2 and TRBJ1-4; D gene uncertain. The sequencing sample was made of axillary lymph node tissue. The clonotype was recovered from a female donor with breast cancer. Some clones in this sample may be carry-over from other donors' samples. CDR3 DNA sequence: TGTGCCAGCAGCTCGAGATTGTTAACTAATGAAAAACTGTTTTTT. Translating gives CASSSRLLTNEKLFF. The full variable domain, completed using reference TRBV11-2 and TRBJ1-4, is EAGVAQSPRYKIIEKRQSVAFWCNPISGHATLYWYQQILGQGPKLLIQFQNNGVVDDSQLPKDRFSAERLKGVDSTLKIQPAKLEDSAVYLCASSSRLLTNEKLFFGSGTQLSVL.